The 30 T cell receptor beta chains below all came from one sample that was sequenced in a study of blood T cell repertoires in COVID-19. TCRdb's copy holds only in-frame clones and misses some; the assay was immunoSEQ multiplex PCR. The data hold some 100,000 clones, with about 89% observed a single time. The sample comprised peripheral blood. Receptors were obtained from a woman in her twenties or thirties with acute or convalescent COVID-19.

The chain recombines TRBV6-5 with TRBJ2-7; 7 bases line up with TRBD1. This CDR3 has 15 residues. The V segment lost 6 bases and the J segment 0 bases; nucleotides outside the gene matches: 8. From germline, CDR1 is MNHEY and CDR2 SVGAGI. As DNA, the CDR3 is TGTGCCAGCAGGGGCGGACAGGCGATCTCCTACGAGCAGTACTTC. Translating it yields CASRGGQAISYEQYF.

The chain carries TRBV28 and TRBJ2-7; maybe TRBD2 (6 bases). In germline, CDR1 is MDHEN, CDR2 SYDVKM. Trimming took off 3 bases at V and 0 bases at J, with 15 bases between the two ends. The CDR3 covers 16 residues. In DNA, the CDR3 is TGTGCCAGCAGTTTGGTTAGGGCGGGGAGCTCCTACGAGCAGTACTTC. Translated: CASSLVRAGSSYEQYF.

The chain couples TRBV7-8 to TRBJ1-2; D remains ambiguous. The ends were cut back, 0 bases at V and 8 bases at J, with 16 bases in the middle. The CDR3 length is 15 residues. Germline V lookup: CDR1 SGHVS, CDR2 FQNEAQ. CDR3 DNA sequence: TGTGCCAGCAGCTTAGCGACGGGGAACCAGGACGGCTACACCTTC. The encoded protein is CASSLATGNQDGYTF.

The chain combines TRBV28 with TRBJ2-2, with a weak D call TRBD1 (6 bases). This CDR3 comprises 14 residues. Germline V lookup: CDR1 MDHEN, CDR2 SYDVKM. V gave up 9 bases and J gave up 6 bases, with 17 bases separating them. Here the CDR3 reads CASLKQQGSGELFF. CDR3 DNA: TGTGCCAGTCTGAAGCAACAGGGCTCCGGGGAGCTGTTTTTT.

This clone occurred once. The chain recombines TRBV6-4 with TRBJ1-2; TRBD1 might be the D (5 bases). The CDR3 has 13 residues. V was shortened by 3 bases and J by 4 bases, with 9 bases between the two germline ends. The germline CDR1 and CDR2 sequences are MRHNA and SNTAGT. Here the CDR3 reads CASSEGGSYGYTF. Here the CDR3 DNA reads TGTGCCAGCAGTGAGGGGGGTTCCTATGGCTACACCTTC.

The rearrangement links TRBV5-1 to TRBJ1-1; no definite D call. Trimming left V 2 bases short and J 11 bases short, with 16 bases between. The CDR3 sequence is 13 residues long. Germline CDR1 SGHRS, CDR2 YFSETQ. For the CDR3, the DNA is TGCGCCAGCAGCTTTTTTACGGCCCAAGCGGCTTTCTTT. Translating gives CASSFFTAQAAFF.

This chain connects TRBV6-6 to TRBJ2-3, with TRBD1 matching 7 bases. J lost 4 bases, V lost 7 bases, and 5 bases had no gene match. Per the germline V gene, CDR1 is MNHNY and CDR2 is SVGAGI (reference sequence). This CDR3 region has 13 residues. The CDR3 nucleotides are TGTGCCAGCACGACAGGGCAGCCAGATACGCAGTATTTT. Amino acids: CASTTGQPDTQYF.

The CDR3 region has the DNA TGCGCCAGCAGTCAATCGTTACCGACCGGGGGGAACACTGAAGCTTTCTTT. This encodes CASSQSLPTGGNTEAFF. The chain is built from TRBV23-1 and TRBJ1-1; tentative D call: TRBD1 (5 bases). TRBV23-1 is placed among ORFs of uncertain function. V lost 0 bases and J 1 base, leaving 15 bases between the germline ends. This CDR3 comprises 17 residues.

The gene calls are TRBV7-2 and TRBJ1-6; perhaps TRBD1 as D (5 bases). Trimming stripped 4 bases from V and 11 bases from J, with 18 bases between. Germline V gene data show CDR1 as SGHTA and CDR2 as FQGNSA. The CDR3 loop spans 15 amino acids. CDR3 loop: CASSYAGIGGTPLHF. The DNA for the CDR3 is TGTGCCAGCAGCTACGCAGGGATCGGGGGGACACCCCTCCACTTT.

This clone has a single count. The V and J genes are TRBV10-3 and TRBJ2-5; tentatively, D is TRBD2 (6 bases). Germline CDR1 and CDR2: ENHRY and SYGVKD. CDR3 size: 15 residues. Trimming shortened V by 6 bases and J by 2 bases, and 16 bases separated the two germline ends. The CDR3 spells CAISPGGTVQETQYF. CDR3 bases: TGTGCCATCAGCCCCGGGGGTACAGTTCAAGAGACCCAGTACTTC.

The V and J genes are TRBV7-6 and TRBJ2-5; possible D gene TRBD2, 5 bases. V was trimmed by 3 bases and J by 2 bases, leaving 7 bases between them. Germline-derived CDR1 and CDR2 are SGHVS and FNYEAQ. This CDR3 contains 13 residues. The CDR3 sequence: CASSFTGQETQYF. DNA of the CDR3: TGTGCCAGCAGCTTCACGGGGCAAGAGACCCAGTACTTC.

The chain combines TRBV18 with TRBJ1-1, with D possibly matching TRBD1 (6 bases). V dropped 6 bases and J dropped 1 base, with 15 bases sitting between them. The CDR3 has 15 residues. CDR1 and CDR2 from the germline V gene are KGHSH and LQKENI. CDR3 protein: CASSDSWGPNTEAFF. The CDR3 nucleotides are TGTGCCAGCTCCGATAGTTGGGGGCCGAACACTGAAGCTTTCTTT.

The chain carries TRBV16 and TRBJ1-1; D might be TRBD1 (6 bases). Trimming took off 2 bases at V and 6 bases at J, with 13 bases between the two ends. The CDR3 loop spans 14 amino acids. Germline V CDR1 and CDR2: KGHSY, FQNENV. The CDR3 region is CASSQISGQSEAFF. The CDR3 bases are TGTGCCAGCAGCCAAATCTCTGGACAGTCTGAAGCTTTCTTT. The full variable domain, its missing parts supplied by reference TRBV16 and TRBJ1-1, is GEEVAQTPKHLVRGEGQKAKLYCAPIKGHSYVFWYQQVLKNEFKFLISFQNENVFDETGMPKERFSAKCLPNSPCSLEIQATKLEDSAVYFCASSQISGQSEAFFGQGTRLTVV.

The chain couples TRBV24-1 to TRBJ2-3, with D maybe TRBD1 (7 bases). Germline CDR1 is KGHDR and CDR2 is SFDVKD. V was pared by 3 bases and J by 0 bases, with 12 bases between. CDR3 length: 16 amino acids. The DNA of the CDR3 is TGTGCCACCAGTGATCTGACAGGGACTAGCACAGATACGCAGTATTTT. Protein: CATSDLTGTSTDTQYF.

The rearrangement links TRBV29-1 to TRBJ2-7; D perhaps matches TRBD2 (5 bases). V shed 7 bases and J shed 2 bases, with 9 bases lying between them. The CDR3 consists of 11 residues. Looked up from germline, CDR1 is SQVTM and CDR2 is ANQGSEA. The CDR3 reads CSGGSAYEQYF. Here the CDR3 DNA reads TGCAGCGGAGGGTCGGCCTACGAGCAGTACTTC.

The CDR3 bases are TGTGCCAGCAGCCAAGTGGGGACAGGCTCTATTTCCAACTATGGCTACACCTTC. Translation gives CASSQVGTGSISNYGYTF. The chain is built from TRBV4-2 and TRBJ1-2, with 8 bases matching TRBD1. The CDR3 is made up of 18 amino acids. Germline CDR1 reads LGHNA; CDR2 reads YNFKEQ. The V and J ends lost 1 base and 2 bases, in that order; junction bases with no gene match: 12.

The chain carries TRBV5-3 and TRBJ2-7; 11 bases map to TRBD1. TRBV5-3 falls under the ORF class, with uncertain function. The CDR3 is 13 amino acids. The junction had 5 bases not matched to a gene; V was cut back by 6 bases and J by 6 bases. The CDR3 DNA follows: TGTGCCAGAACGGTTGGGACAGGGGGCGAGCAGTACTTC. This gives the protein CARTVGTGGEQYF.

This rearrangement joins TRBV10-3 to TRBJ2-2; tentatively, D is TRBD1 (6 bases). The germline V gene has CDR1 ENHRY and CDR2 SYGVKD. V lost 6 bases, J lost 8 bases, and 19 bases lay in between. The CDR3 is made up of 15 amino acids. Written as DNA, the CDR3 is TGTGCCATCAGGGGAACAGGGTACGGAGCAGGGGAGCTGTTTTTT. It is translated as CAIRGTGYGAGELFF.

The chain employs TRBV5-6 and TRBJ2-7, with unresolved D. There are 12 residues in the CDR3. V lost 4 bases to trimming and J lost 0 bases, with 5 bases between them. Germline-derived CDR1 and CDR2 are SGHDT and YYEEEE. This CDR3 is CASSLSSYEQYF. The CDR3 nucleotides are TGTGCCAGCAGCCTAAGCTCCTACGAGCAGTACTTC.

The J gene is TRBJ1-2, the V gene TRBV28; D uncertain. In germline, CDR1 is MDHEN, CDR2 SYDVKM. V was cut by 5 bases and J by 2 bases, with 9 bases left in between. The CDR3 length is 13 residues. CDR3 amino acids: CASSTDNNYGYTF. CDR3 DNA: TGTGCCAGCAGTACAGACAACAACTATGGCTACACCTTC.

This clone was counted only a few times. The gene calls are TRBV28 and TRBJ1-5, with 9 bases matching TRBD1. The CDR3 contains 15 residues. Germline loops: CDR1 MDHEN, CDR2 SYDVKM. J gave up 6 bases and V 4 bases, and 7 bases lay outside the gene matches. The CDR3 nucleotides are TGTGCCAGCAGTTCCCCCACAGGGGGCGGTCAGCCCCAGCATTTT. Its protein is CASSSPTGGGQPQHF.

V and J are TRBV7-2 and TRBJ1-6; no clear D. This CDR3 is 13 amino acids long. Germline V gene sequence: CDR1 SGHTA, CDR2 FQGNSA. Between the trimmed V and J ends, which lost 1 base and 10 bases, there was a span of 8 bases. CDR3 residues: CASSLVPGSPLHF. Written as DNA, the CDR3 is TGTGCCAGCAGCTTAGTCCCGGGATCACCCCTCCACTTT.

V is TRBV7-3 and J is TRBJ2-2; a possible D gene is TRBD2 (6 bases). This CDR3 region has 16 residues. Per germline, CDR1 SGHTA and CDR2 FQGTGA. V was cut by 2 bases and J by 4 bases, with 14 bases left in between. The CDR3 DNA reads TGTGCCAGCAGCTTATTGGGTGGGGGGACCACCGGGGAGCTGTTTTTT. Translation: CASSLLGGGTTGELFF.

This chain uses TRBV2 with TRBJ1-2; D is ambiguous. This CDR3 region has 14 residues. With 2 bases removed from V and 7 bases from J, the gap between germline ends came to 14 bases. Germline V gives CDR1 SNHLY, CDR2 FYNNEI. As DNA, the CDR3 is TGTGCCAGCAGTGAAATGATGGGCCCAGCTGGCTACACCTTC. This encodes CASSEMMGPAGYTF. The full variable domain, its missing parts supplied by reference TRBV2 and TRBJ1-2, is EPEVTQTPSHQVTQMGQEVILRCVPISNHLYFYWYRQILGQKVEFLVSFYNNEISEKSEIFDDQFSVERPDGSNFTLKIRSTKLEDSAMYFCASSEMMGPAGYTFGSGTRLTVV.

This rearrangement joins TRBV19 to TRBJ2-7, with D perhaps TRBD2 (5 bases). The germline V gene encodes CDR1 LNHDA and CDR2 SQIVND (reference sequence). This CDR3 has 13 residues. Trimming pared 6 bases from V and 2 bases from J, leaving 11 bases between. CDR3 protein: CASSASGTYEQYF. The CDR3 region has the DNA TGTGCCAGTAGCGCGTCGGGGACCTACGAGCAGTACTTC.

The rearrangement links TRBV3-1 (or the pseudogene TRBV3-2) to TRBJ2-4; the D gene is possibly TRBD1 (5 bases). V was pared by 2 bases and J by 10 bases, with 6 bases between. Germline V lookup: CDR1 LGHDT, CDR2 YNNKEL (reference sequence). CDR3 length: 11 amino acids. The CDR3 sequence is CASSQQGIQYF. DNA for the CDR3: TGTGCCAGCAGCCAACAGGGTATTCAGTACTTC.

The J gene is TRBJ1-4, the V gene TRBV19; TRBD1 aligns across 7 bases. CDR1 and CDR2 from the germline V gene are LNHDA and SQIVND (reference sequence). This CDR3 region has 15 residues. Germline trimming cut 5 bases from V and 8 bases from J; bases unmatched to any gene: 11. CDR3 region: CASSPGGQVWEKLFF. As DNA, the CDR3 is TGTGCCAGTAGTCCAGGAGGACAGGTCTGGGAAAAACTGTTTTTT.

The chain has TRBV30 and TRBJ2-2; the match to TRBD1 covers 7 bases. The CDR3 sequence is 15 residues long. Germline assignment: CDR1 GTSNPN and CDR2 SVGIG (reference sequence). V lost 5 bases, J lost 2 bases, and 8 bases stayed unmatched. The CDR3: CAWLRDSQNTGELFF. The CDR3 bases are TGTGCCTGGTTACGGGACAGCCAAAACACCGGGGAGCTGTTTTTT.

J is TRBJ2-1 and V is TRBV19, with 8 positions matching TRBD2. There are 14 residues in the CDR3. From germline, CDR1 is LNHDA and CDR2 SQIVND (reference sequence). Trimming cost V 5 bases and J 8 bases; bases outside gene matches: 8. The CDR3 reads CASSGGLAMYEQFF. The CDR3 coding sequence is TGTGCCAGTAGTGGTGGACTAGCAATGTATGAGCAGTTCTTC. Based on the CDR3 plus reference TRBV19 and TRBJ2-1, the full variable domain is DGGITQSPKYLFRKEGQNVTLSCEQNLNHDAMYWYRQDPGQGLRLIYYSQIVNDFQKGDIAEGYSVSREKKESFPLTVTSAQKNPTAFYLCASSGGLAMYEQFFGPGTRLTVL.

This clone occurred once. The chain employs TRBV6-6 and TRBJ1-3, with a tentative D call TRBD1 (6 bases). The V gene lost 5 bases and the J gene lost 0 bases, with 11 bases spanning the gap. Germline loops: CDR1 MNHNY, CDR2 SVGAGI (reference sequence). The CDR3 runs to 15 residues. This chain's CDR3 is CASSPGANSGNTIYF. In nucleotides, the CDR3 is TGTGCCAGCAGTCCAGGGGCCAACTCTGGAAACACCATATATTTT.